Reported below is one TCR beta chain. The antigen remains undetermined. This specimen belongs to a study of shared clonotypes between healthy human individuals. The V segment lost 2 bases and the J segment 1 base; nucleotides outside the gene matches: 11. The CDR3 is 18 residues long. Germline-derived CDR1 and CDR2 are SGHAT and FQNNGV. Sequencing used immunoSEQ multiplex PCR; TCRdb keeps in-frame clones, though not all of them. The data show around 2,000,000 clones, roughly 94% seen once. The naive CD8 population came from CD45RO-negative cells selected for CCR7, without terminally differentiated effector memory CD45RA+ cells. General observations from the study: On the whole, naive subsets had larger estimated richness than memory subsets had.

The chain joins TRBV11-2 to TRBJ2-5; 9 nucleotides match TRBD2. This TCR came from a man younger than 35 in good health. Input material: naive CD8+ T cells sorted from blood. The CDR3 DNA follows: TGTGCCAGCAGCTTAATAGGTCTAGCGGGACCGATCCAAGAGACCCAGTACTTC. Protein: CASSLIGLAGPIQETQYF.